What follows are 23 T cell receptor beta chains derived from one specimen sequenced in a study of blood T cell repertoires in COVID-19. Some clones are missing from TCRdb's copy, which holds only in-frame ones; the method was immunoSEQ multiplex PCR. The sample lists more than 75,000 clones, roughly 82% occurring once. Sequencing used peripheral blood. The receptor set was obtained from a man aged 60 to 75 with acute or convalescent COVID-19.

The chain is built from TRBV5-1 and TRBJ2-7, with 10 nucleotides matching TRBD1. Losses at the gene ends were 0 bases for V and 3 bases for J; bases not matched to a gene: 3. CDR1 SGHRS and CDR2 YFSETQ come from the germline V gene. This CDR3 has 15 residues. CDR3 bases: TGCGCCAGCAGCTTGGGCGGGACAGGGGTCTACGAGCAGTACGTC. It encodes CASSLGGTGVYEQYV.

The chain couples TRBV7-9 to TRBJ2-2; a weak D match, TRBD1 (6 bases). CDR3 length: 14 residues. The germline V and J ends were trimmed by 5 bases and 1 base, with 8 bases remaining between them. Germline V lookup: CDR1 SEHNR, CDR2 FQNEAQ (reference sequence). The DNA for the CDR3 is TGTGCCAGCAGCCCGGACAGGAACACCGGGGAGCTGTTTTTT. Translating it yields CASSPDRNTGELFF.

The CDR3 reads CASSQDGGRQGEKLFF. DNA for the CDR3: TGTGCCAGCAGCCAAGATGGGGGCAGGCAGGGGGAAAAACTGTTTTTT. The rearrangement joins TRBV4-2 to TRBJ1-4; tentatively, D is TRBD1 (6 bases). The CDR3 contains 16 residues. Trimming took off 0 bases at V and 8 bases at J, with 16 bases between the two ends. Germline CDR1 reads LGHNA; CDR2 reads YNFKEQ.

V gene TRBV7-9 combines with J gene TRBJ1-2; D is unclear. The CDR3 loop spans 11 amino acids. CDR1 is SEHNR and CDR2 is FQNEAQ in the germline V gene (reference sequence). The ends were cut back, 1 base at V and 7 bases at J, with 4 bases in the middle. In DNA, the CDR3 is TGTGCCAGCAGCTTAGGGCTTGGCTACACCTTC. This translates into CASSLGLGYTF.

This clone was seen just once. V gene TRBV18 combines with J gene TRBJ1-5; the D gene is possibly TRBD1 (6 bases). In germline, CDR1 is KGHSH, CDR2 LQKENI. This CDR3 is 14 amino acids long. V lost 5 bases to trimming and J lost 5 bases, with 13 bases between them. The CDR3 loop reads CASSSKSGDQPQHF. In nucleotides, the CDR3 is TGTGCCAGCTCATCAAAATCAGGGGATCAGCCCCAGCATTTT.

The chain joins TRBV11-2 to TRBJ1-3, with TRBD1 identical over 8 bases. This CDR3 is 18 amino acids long. Trimming removed 2 bases from V and 3 bases from J; junction bases left unmatched: 12. Germline CDR1 SGHAT, CDR2 FQNNGV. This chain's CDR3 is CASSLQGQGTSGGNTIYF. In DNA form, the CDR3 reads TGTGCCAGCAGCTTACAAGGACAGGGTACCTCGGGTGGAAACACCATATATTTT.

This rearrangement joins TRBV12-3 or TRBV12-4 to TRBJ1-2; weak D call: TRBD1 (5 bases). V shed 2 bases and J shed 4 bases, with 8 bases lying between them. CDR3 length equals 13 residues. CDR3 nucleotide sequence: TGTGCCAGCAGTTTAAGGGGCGTCTATGGCTACACCTTC. It codes for CASSLRGVYGYTF.

The J gene is TRBJ1-5, the V gene TRBV28; 8 bases map to TRBD1. The CDR3 sequence is 13 residues long. With 6 bases clipped from V and 7 bases from J, the junction kept 5 bases outside the gene matches. CDR1 MDHEN and CDR2 SYDVKM come from the germline V gene. CDR3 amino acids: CASRGDRMQPQHF. Written as DNA, the CDR3 is TGTGCCAGCAGGGGGGACAGGATGCAGCCCCAGCATTTT.

This clone has a handful of counts. V gene TRBV28 combines with J gene TRBJ1-4; D might be TRBD1 (5 bases). V was shortened by 7 bases and J by 5 bases, with 11 bases between the two germline ends. This CDR3 region has 13 residues. Germline values: CDR1 MDHEN, CDR2 SYDVKM. CDR3 DNA sequence: TGTGCCAGCACCCGGCGGGGGAATGAAAAACTGTTTTTT. Its translation: CASTRRGNEKLFF.

Only a few counts were recorded for this clone. The V gene is TRBV4-3, the J gene TRBJ2-1, with a tentative D call TRBD2 (7 bases). The CDR3 covers 15 residues. The germline gives CDR1 LGHNA, CDR2 YSLEER. V lost 0 bases and J lost 7, with 13 bases in between. The CDR3 bases are TGCGCCAGCAGCCAAGACGGGGGGCCCTGGAATGAGCAGTTCTTC. Its translation: CASSQDGGPWNEQFF.

The table lists this clone with many counts. The chain employs TRBV3-1 (or the pseudogene TRBV3-2) and TRBJ2-2; D is uncertain. V lost 4 bases and J 0 bases, leaving 21 bases between the germline ends. The CDR3 loop spans 19 amino acids. Germline CDR1 and CDR2: LGHDT and YNNKEL (reference sequence). The CDR3 protein is CASSLFHNSLFANTGELFF. The CDR3 DNA reads TGTGCCAGCAGCCTTTTCCATAACTCGCTTTTTGCGAACACCGGGGAGCTGTTTTTT.

The chain recombines TRBV6-2 or TRBV6-3 with TRBJ2-1; TRBD2 agrees at 9 bases. Losses at the gene ends were 5 bases for V and 8 bases for J; bases not matched to a gene: 16. Looked up from germline, CDR1 is MNHEY and CDR2 is SVGEGT. The CDR3 consists of 17 residues. The CDR3 loop is CASSPIALAGVTHEQFF. The CDR3, as DNA: TGTGCCAGCAGTCCAATAGCCTTAGCGGGGGTAACACATGAGCAGTTCTTC.

The V call is TRBV7-9, the J call TRBJ1-1, with D possibly being TRBD1 (5 bases). Germline V CDR1 and CDR2: SEHNR, FQNEAQ (reference sequence). This CDR3 is built from 14 residues. V lost 5 bases to trimming and J lost 5 bases, with 15 bases between them. CDR3 residues: CASSLGRAITEAFF. The CDR3 coding sequence is TGTGCCAGCAGCCTGGGCAGGGCTATAACTGAAGCTTTCTTT.

The chain has TRBV7-2 and TRBJ2-5; 8 nucleotides match TRBD2. Germline V gives CDR1 SGHTA, CDR2 FQGNSA. CDR3 length: 17 residues. Trimming cost V 2 bases and J 1 base; bases outside gene matches: 9. CDR3 sequence (DNA): TGTGCCAGCAGCTTAATAGGGATAGCGGGGCCCCAAGAGACCCAGTACTTC. Its protein product is CASSLIGIAGPQETQYF. Using reference TRBV7-2 and TRBJ2-5 for the parts outside the CDR3, the full variable domain is GAGVSQSPSNKVTEKGKDVELRCDPISGHTALYWYRQSLGQGLEFLIYFQGNSAPDKSGLPSDRFSAERTGGSVSTLTIQRTQQEDSAVYLCASSLIGIAGPQETQYFGPGTRLLVL.

The V call is TRBV11-2, the J call TRBJ2-2, with D perhaps TRBD1 (6 bases). The CDR3 loop spans 16 amino acids. CDR1 is SGHAT and CDR2 is FQNNGV in the germline V gene. V lost 2 bases to trimming and J lost 1 base, with 11 bases between them. Here the CDR3 DNA reads TGTGCCAGCAGCTTAACAGGGCAGAGGAACACCGGGGAGCTGTTTTTT. Translation gives CASSLTGQRNTGELFF.

The chain recombines TRBV6-2 or TRBV6-3 with TRBJ2-3; D gene uncertain. Germline V lookup: CDR1 MNHEY, CDR2 SVGEGT. Trimming removed 0 bases at V and 5 bases at J, with 6 bases between. CDR3 length: 13 residues. The CDR3 DNA reads as TGTGCCAGCAGTTACTCAGTCGGAGATACGCAGTATTTT. Translation gives CASSYSVGDTQYF.

This clone has just a few counts. The chain combines TRBV7-8 with TRBJ2-7; TRBD1 agrees at 9 bases. The ends lost 1 base at V and 7 bases at J; junction bases unmatched: 8. The length of the CDR3 is 15 residues. Looked up from germline, CDR1 is SGHVS and CDR2 is FQNEAQ. This CDR3 reads CASSLGNRGPKEQYV. Written as DNA, the CDR3 is TGTGCCAGCAGCTTAGGGAACAGGGGGCCGAAAGAGCAGTACGTC.

The gene calls are TRBV7-8 and TRBJ1-1; no definite D call. Germline V gene lookup returns CDR1 SGHVS and CDR2 FQNEAQ. This CDR3 has 13 amino acids. The V gene lost 5 bases and the J gene lost 8 bases, with 15 bases spanning the gap. Here the CDR3 DNA reads TGTGCCAGCAGCCCTTCGCATGTGGCCGAAGCTTTCTTT. Protein product: CASSPSHVAEAFF.

This clone was observed a handful of times. The genes are TRBV4-3 and TRBJ2-3, with D possibly being TRBD1 (5 bases). The length of the CDR3 is 16 residues. Trimming took off 3 bases at V and 0 bases at J, with 13 bases between the two ends. CDR1 and CDR2 from the germline V gene are LGHNA and YSLEER. CDR3 protein: CASSHATEPSTDTQYF. The CDR3 DNA follows: TGCGCCAGCAGCCACGCGACAGAGCCTAGCACAGATACGCAGTATTTT.

This chain links TRBV27 with TRBJ1-2; possibly TRBD1 for D (6 bases). V was pared by 3 bases and J by 7 bases, with 18 bases between. Germline lookup yields CDR1 MNHEY and CDR2 SMNVEV (reference sequence). The CDR3 has 15 residues. The DNA of the CDR3 is TGTGCCAGCAGTTTCGCCGGACAGCGAATTGGTGGCTACACCTTC. It encodes CASSFAGQRIGGYTF.

The chain employs TRBV2 and TRBJ1-2, with unresolved D. Trimming removed 2 bases at V and 1 base at J, with 11 bases between. The CDR3 loop spans 15 amino acids. In germline, CDR1 is SNHLY, CDR2 FYNNEI. CDR3 sequence reads: CASSERSGFNYGYTF. The CDR3 nucleotides read TGTGCCAGCAGTGAACGTAGCGGATTTAACTATGGCTACACCTTC. The full variable domain, its missing parts supplied by reference TRBV2 and TRBJ1-2, is EPEVTQTPSHQVTQMGQEVILRCVPISNHLYFYWYRQILGQKVEFLVSFYNNEISEKSEIFDDQFSVERPDGSNFTLKIRSTKLEDSAMYFCASSERSGFNYGYTFGSGTRLTVV.

This chain links TRBV28 with TRBJ2-3, with 10 nucleotides matching TRBD2. The V and J ends lost 5 bases and 2 bases, in that order; junction bases with no gene match: 1. This CDR3 spans 14 amino acids. CDR1 MDHEN and CDR2 SYDVKM come from the germline V gene. In nucleotides, the CDR3 is TGTGCCAGCAGTAGCGGGAGGGTCACAGATACGCAGTATTTT. Translation: CASSSGRVTDTQYF.

The chain has TRBV18 and TRBJ2-2, with TRBD1 identical over 9 bases. Per the germline V gene, CDR1 is KGHSH and CDR2 is LQKENI. The CDR3 totals 16 residues. V was pared by 4 bases and J by 6 bases, with 9 bases of the junction left unmatched. The CDR3 loop reads CASSLLVQGASGELFF. As DNA, the CDR3 is TGTGCCAGCTCACTCCTAGTACAGGGGGCCTCCGGGGAGCTGTTTTTT.